A selection of T cell receptor beta chains follows, all from one sample in a study of blood T cell repertoires in COVID-19. The assay was immunoSEQ multiplex PCR, and TCRdb's table has in-frame clones only and misses some. Among around 260,000 clones listed, over 80% were seen once. The sequencing input was peripheral blood. These receptors originate from a man aged 55 to 69 who had recovered from COVID-19. CDR3s include the opening cysteine and the closing phenylalanine or tryptophan. The D gene is left open where the match is weak. Where a row states a size, it is once, few, many or the class of an expanded clone; other rows omit it.

V	size	length	D	J	CDR3	DNA
TRBV24-1	-	16	-	TRBJ1-5	CATSVGRGDSNQPQHF	TGTGCCACCAGTGTTGGCAGGGGCGATAGCAATCAGCCCCAGCATTTT
TRBV30	-	14	TRBD2	TRBJ2-1	CAWSSGRVNNEQFF	TGTGCCTGGAGCAGCGGGAGGGTAAACAATGAGCAGTTCTTC
TRBV7-2	-	16	TRBD1	TRBJ1-2	CASSDRDRGSGYGYTF	TGTGCCAGCAGCGACCGGGACAGGGGGTCAGGGTATGGCTACACCTTC
TRBV6-5	few	14	TRBD2	TRBJ2-1	CASSIAGDYNEQFF	TGTGCCAGCAGTATAGCGGGGGACTACAATGAGCAGTTCTTC
TRBV5-1	-	14	TRBD1	TRBJ1-3	CASSSGGTGNTIYF	TGCGCCAGCAGCTCAGGGGGCACTGGAAACACCATATATTTT
TRBV5-4	-	15	TRBD1	TRBJ2-3	CASSSPGQGTDTQYF	TGTGCCAGCAGCTCCCCGGGACAGGGCACAGATACGCAGTATTTT
TRBV6-5	-	13	TRBD1	TRBJ2-7	CASSLGQRFEQYF	TGTGCCAGCAGTTTGGGACAGCGGTTCGAGCAGTACTTC
TRBV19	-	16	-	TRBJ1-5	CASSMGRASTNQPQHF	TGTGCCAGTAGTATGGGCAGGGCCTCCACAAATCAGCCCCAGCATTTT
TRBV5-5	-	14	-	TRBJ2-1	CASSLTSSYNEQFF	TGTGCCAGCAGCTTGACAAGCTCCTACAATGAGCAGTTCTTC
TRBV6-5	-	14	-	TRBJ1-1	CASSYSGLPLEAFF	TGTGCCAGCAGTTACTCTGGGCTACCACTTGAAGCTTTCTTT
TRBV5-8	-	13	-	TRBJ2-7	CASSRRGTYEQYF	TGTGCCAGCAGCCGCCGAGGGACCTACGAGCAGTACTTC
TRBV12-3/TRBV12-4	-	13	-	TRBJ2-1	CASSLREYNEQFF	TGTGCCAGCAGTCTCCGAGAGTACAATGAGCAGTTCTTC
TRBV10-1	few	15	TRBD2	TRBJ2-7	CASRAGLAGGLEQYF	TGCGCCAGCAGAGCAGGACTAGCGGGAGGGCTCGAGCAGTACTTC
TRBV5-1	-	15	TRBD2	TRBJ2-1	CASSLVAGDPNEQFF	TGCGCCAGCAGCTTGGTCGCGGGAGATCCCAATGAGCAGTTCTTC
TRBV28	few	14	-	TRBJ2-3	CASRGDLRTDTQYF	TGTGCCAGCAGAGGGGATCTTCGCACAGATACGCAGTATTTT
TRBV7-2	-	16	-	TRBJ2-7	CASSLGGAGSPYEQYF	TGTGCCAGCAGCTTAGGTGGGGCGGGGTCCCCCTACGAGCAGTACTTC
TRBV29-1	-	16	-	TRBJ1-1	CSVEDRFGTGGTEAFF	TGCAGCGTTGAAGATAGGTTCGGAACAGGTGGGACTGAAGCTTTCTTT
TRBV5-4	-	15	-	TRBJ1-2	CASSSPLGQNYGYTF	TGTGCCAGCAGCTCTCCCCTCGGACAGAACTATGGCTACACCTTC
TRBV4-1	-	13	-	TRBJ1-6	CASSQPLFRSLHF	TGCGCCAGCAGCCAACCACTCTTCCGCTCCCTCCACTTT
TRBV27	-	14	-	TRBJ2-5	CASSLVGVSETQYF	TGTGCCAGCAGTTTAGTAGGGGTATCGGAGACCCAGTACTTC
TRBV19	-	15	TRBD1	TRBJ2-7	CASSILPGGRYEQYF	TGTGCCAGTAGTATTCTGCCAGGGGGTAGGTACGAGCAGTACTTC
TRBV19	-	13	-	TRBJ1-6	CASSEAGNSPLHF	TGTGCCAGTAGTGAGGCCGGTAATTCACCCCTCCACTTT
TRBV5-6	-	14	TRBD1	TRBJ1-5	CASSVTGGNQPQHF	TGTGCCAGCAGCGTGACAGGGGGTAATCAGCCCCAGCATTTT
TRBV12-3/TRBV12-4	-	10	-	TRBJ2-1	CASLGGEQFF	TGTGCCAGCCTCGGAGGGGAGCAGTTCTTC
TRBV15	once	16	TRBD2	TRBJ2-1	CATSRVPSGIGNEQFF	TGTGCCACCAGCAGAGTTCCTAGCGGGATAGGAAATGAGCAGTTCTTC
TRBV28	once	20	-	TRBJ1-5	CASSLSGASLLLARNQPQHF	TGTGCCAGCAGTTTATCAGGGGCTTCCCTACTCCTGGCCCGTAATCAGCCCCAGCATTTT
TRBV7-9	-	16	TRBD2	TRBJ2-1	CASSLVSGGRGNEQFF	TGTGCCAGCAGCTTAGTCAGCGGGGGGAGAGGCAATGAGCAGTTCTTC
TRBV2	-	15	TRBD2	TRBJ2-1	CARGDSSGSGNEQFF	TGTGCCAGGGGGGATTCTAGCGGGAGCGGGAATGAGCAGTTCTTC
TRBV2	-	15	TRBD2	TRBJ2-2	CASRPAGGASGELFF	TGTGCCAGCAGGCCAGCGGGGGGGGCATCCGGGGAGCTGTTTTTT
TRBV29-1	-	14	TRBD1	TRBJ2-7	CSVASGTGAYEQYF	TGCAGCGTTGCCTCCGGGACAGGGGCGTACGAGCAGTACTTC
TRBV6-5	-	13	-	TRBJ2-7	CASSQTRSYEQYF	TGTGCCAGCAGCCAAACAAGATCCTACGAGCAGTACTTC
TRBV7-8	-	15	TRBD1	TRBJ1-3	CASSSGQGSGNTIYF	TGTGCCAGCAGTTCCGGACAGGGCTCTGGAAACACCATATATTTT
TRBV6-5	-	15	-	TRBJ1-1	CASSYITRRNTEAFF	TGTGCCAGCAGTTACATTACACGCCGGAACACTGAAGCTTTCTTT
TRBV29-1	-	15	TRBD1	TRBJ2-7	CSVRDSLSLSDEQYF	TGCAGCGTCCGGGACAGTCTGAGTTTATCGGACGAGCAGTACTTC
TRBV5-4	-	16	-	TRBJ2-5	CASSLSSVPDQETQYF	TGTGCCAGCAGCTTGTCGTCAGTGCCCGACCAAGAGACCCAGTACTTC
TRBV30	-	13	-	TRBJ1-1	CAWSVGRQTEAFF	TGTGCCTGGAGTGTGGGCAGACAGACTGAAGCTTTCTTT
TRBV6-1	once	14	TRBD1	TRBJ1-2	CASSEAGTGYGYTF	TGTGCCAGCAGTGAAGCGGGGACAGGCTATGGCTACACCTTC
TRBV15	-	13	-	TRBJ2-7	CATSPRGFGEQYF	TGTGCCACCAGCCCTCGGGGGTTCGGGGAGCAGTACTTC
TRBV5-6	-	15	TRBD1	TRBJ1-5	CASSWRQGAGQPQHF	TGTGCCAGCAGTTGGCGGCAGGGGGCCGGTCAGCCCCAGCATTTT
TRBV6-1	few	15	TRBD2	TRBJ2-5	CASSEGGLAGGSQYF	TGTGCCAGCAGTGAAGGGGGACTAGCGGGAGGTAGCCAGTACTTC
TRBV5-1	-	16	-	TRBJ2-2	CASSLGLLALTGELFF	TGCGCCAGCAGCTTGGGTTTGCTAGCGCTTACCGGGGAGCTGTTTTTT
TRBV27	-	16	TRBD1	TRBJ2-1	CASSFPGQGTYNEQFF	TGTGCCAGCAGTTTCCCGGGACAGGGTACCTACAATGAGCAGTTCTTC
TRBV28	once	15	TRBD1	TRBJ2-1	CASSLIGTGVNEQFF	TGTGCCAGCAGTTTAATAGGGACAGGGGTCAATGAGCAGTTCTTC
TRBV6-1	-	19	TRBD1	TRBJ2-3	CASSERWWGQGSGTDTQYF	TGTGCCAGCAGTGAAAGGTGGTGGGGACAGGGGTCGGGCACAGATACGCAGTATTTT
TRBV10-1	-	14	-	TRBJ2-3	CASSPSAGGNTQYF	TGCGCCAGCAGTCCCAGCGCGGGTGGGAATACGCAGTATTTT
TRBV19	-	14	-	TRBJ1-5	CASSSQNSNQPQHF	TGTGCCAGTAGTAGTCAGAATAGCAATCAGCCCCAGCATTTT
TRBV12-3/TRBV12-4	-	11	-	TRBJ2-1	CASTYLNEQFF	TGTGCCAGCACCTACCTCAATGAGCAGTTCTTC
TRBV2	-	13	-	TRBJ1-2	CASSDSQNYGYTF	TGTGCCAGCAGTGACAGTCAGAACTATGGCTACACCTTC
TRBV15	many	14	-	TRBJ1-3	CATSAGSSGNTIYF	TGTGCCACCAGCGCGGGATCCTCTGGAAACACCATATATTTT
TRBV6-5	few	14	-	TRBJ1-5	CATRRGAGYQPQHF	TGTGCCACCCGACGGGGGGCCGGTTATCAGCCCCAGCATTTT
TRBV5-1	once	16	-	TRBJ1-3	CASSASSASSGNTIYF	TGCGCCAGCAGCGCCTCTTCTGCGAGCTCTGGAAACACCATATATTTT
TRBV27	once	15	TRBD1	TRBJ2-7	CASSTRDRGVHEQYF	TGTGCCAGCAGTACGAGGGACAGGGGAGTCCACGAGCAGTACTTC
TRBV28	-	11	-	TRBJ2-7	CASSFTYEQYF	TGTGCCAGCAGTTTTACCTACGAGCAGTACTTC